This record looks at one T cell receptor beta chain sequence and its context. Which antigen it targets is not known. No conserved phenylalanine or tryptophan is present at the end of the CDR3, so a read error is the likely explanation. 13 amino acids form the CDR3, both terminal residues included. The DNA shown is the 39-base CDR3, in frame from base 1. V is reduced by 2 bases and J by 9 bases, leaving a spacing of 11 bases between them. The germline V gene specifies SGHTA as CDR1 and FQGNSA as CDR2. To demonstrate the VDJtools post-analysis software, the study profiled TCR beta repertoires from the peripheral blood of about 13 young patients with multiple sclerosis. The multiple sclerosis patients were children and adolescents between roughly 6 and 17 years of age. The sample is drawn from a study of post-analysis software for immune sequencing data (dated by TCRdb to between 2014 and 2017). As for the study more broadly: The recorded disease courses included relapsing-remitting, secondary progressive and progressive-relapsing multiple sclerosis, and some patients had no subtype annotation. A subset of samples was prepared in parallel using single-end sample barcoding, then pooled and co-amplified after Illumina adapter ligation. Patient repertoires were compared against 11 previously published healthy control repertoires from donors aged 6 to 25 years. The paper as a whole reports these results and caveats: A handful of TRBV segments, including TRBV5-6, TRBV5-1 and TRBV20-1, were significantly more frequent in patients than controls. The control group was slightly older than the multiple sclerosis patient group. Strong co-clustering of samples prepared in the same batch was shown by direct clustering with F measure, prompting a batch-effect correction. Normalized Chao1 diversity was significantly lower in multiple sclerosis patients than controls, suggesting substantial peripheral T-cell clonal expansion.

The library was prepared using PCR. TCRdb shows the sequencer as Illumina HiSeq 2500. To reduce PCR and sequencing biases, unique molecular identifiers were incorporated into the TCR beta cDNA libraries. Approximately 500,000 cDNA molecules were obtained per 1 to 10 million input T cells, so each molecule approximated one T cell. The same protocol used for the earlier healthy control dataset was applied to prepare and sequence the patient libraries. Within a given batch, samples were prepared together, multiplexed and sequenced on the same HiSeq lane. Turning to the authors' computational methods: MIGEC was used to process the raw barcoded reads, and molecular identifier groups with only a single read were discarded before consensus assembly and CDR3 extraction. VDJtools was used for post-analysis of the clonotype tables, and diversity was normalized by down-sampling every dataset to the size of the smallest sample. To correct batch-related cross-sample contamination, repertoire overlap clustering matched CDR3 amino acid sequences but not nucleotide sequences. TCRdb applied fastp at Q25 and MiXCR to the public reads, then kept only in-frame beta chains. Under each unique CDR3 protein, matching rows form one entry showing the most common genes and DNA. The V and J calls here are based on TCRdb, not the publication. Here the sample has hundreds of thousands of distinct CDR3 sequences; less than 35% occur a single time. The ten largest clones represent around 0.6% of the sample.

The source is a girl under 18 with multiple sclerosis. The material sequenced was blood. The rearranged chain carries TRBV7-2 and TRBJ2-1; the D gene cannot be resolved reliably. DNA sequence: TGTGCCAGCAGCTTAAGGCTGGCCCGTGAGCAGTTCTTA. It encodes CASSLRLAREQFL.